Listed below are T cell receptor beta chains from one sample, sequenced in a study of PD-1 blockade in classical Hodgkin lymphoma. The repertoire was sequenced with immunoSEQ multiplex PCR; TCRdb's copy has only in-frame clones and lacks some. The sample contains roughly 45,000 clones, 65% to 85% of which appear only once. Here the sequenced sample was peripheral blood mononuclear cells (PBMCs), taken before the second cycle of nivolumab. These receptors were collected from a human donor with classical Hodgkin lymphoma. The CDR3 runs from the conserved cysteine through the conserved F or W. Fields, in order: D gene, clone size, J gene, V gene, CDR3 protein, CDR3 DNA. The D gene is left open where the match is weak. Clone size, where shown, is once, few, many, or a class for clones that have expanded.

D gene: .; clone size: .; J gene: TRBJ2-1; V gene: TRBV2; CDR3 protein: CASSVSGYEQFF; CDR3 DNA: TGTGCCAGCAGTGTTAGTGGTTATGAGCAGTTCTTC
D gene: TRBD1; clone size: .; J gene: TRBJ2-2; V gene: TRBV11-3; CDR3 protein: CASRDRNTGELFF; CDR3 DNA: TGTGCCAGCCGGGACAGGAACACCGGGGAGCTGTTTTTT
D gene: TRBD1; clone size: .; J gene: TRBJ2-7; V gene: TRBV6-1; CDR3 protein: CASRSLTGVDEQYF; CDR3 DNA: TGTGCCAGCAGATCGCTTACAGGGGTCGACGAGCAGTACTTC
D gene: .; clone size: few; J gene: TRBJ1-1; V gene: TRBV30; CDR3 protein: CAWANPPWTFTDLSGKWPEAFF; CDR3 DNA: TGTGCCTGGGCTAACCCGCCCTGGACTTTTACGGATCTGTCGGGAAAGTGGCCTGAAGCTTTCTTT
D gene: .; clone size: .; J gene: TRBJ2-7; V gene: TRBV7-8; CDR3 protein: CASSPYYGSSYEQYF; CDR3 DNA: TGTGCCAGCAGCCCCTATTACGGGAGCTCCTACGAGCAGTACTTC
D gene: .; clone size: .; J gene: TRBJ1-6; V gene: TRBV5-1; CDR3 protein: CASSLEGQYLSYNSPLHF; CDR3 DNA: TGCGCCAGCAGCTTGGAAGGGCAGTACCTCTCCTATAATTCACCCCTCCACTTT
D gene: TRBD2; clone size: .; J gene: TRBJ2-2; V gene: TRBV12-5; CDR3 protein: CASGLGGLAGNTGELFF; CDR3 DNA: TGTGCTAGTGGTTTGGGAGGACTAGCGGGGAACACCGGGGAGCTGTTTTTT
D gene: .; clone size: .; J gene: TRBJ2-3; V gene: TRBV9; CDR3 protein: CASSVLADTQYF; CDR3 DNA: TGTGCCAGCAGCGTACTCGCAGATACGCAGTATTTT
D gene: .; clone size: .; J gene: TRBJ2-2; V gene: TRBV4-3; CDR3 protein: CASSPPSGAGELFF; CDR3 DNA: TGCGCCAGCAGCCCCCCTTCCGGAGCCGGGGAGCTGTTTTTT
D gene: .; clone size: .; J gene: TRBJ2-7; V gene: TRBV4-1; CDR3 protein: CASSQVREVSSYEQYF; CDR3 DNA: TGCGCCAGCAGCCAAGTTCGAGAGGTGAGCTCCTACGAGCAGTACTTC
D gene: TRBD1; clone size: .; J gene: TRBJ2-7; V gene: TRBV10-3; CDR3 protein: CAISQTGSSYEQYF; CDR3 DNA: TGTGCCATCAGTCAGACAGGGAGCTCCTACGAGCAGTACTTC
D gene: .; clone size: .; J gene: TRBJ1-2; V gene: TRBV5-6; CDR3 protein: CASSPQGLGYGYTF; CDR3 DNA: TGTGCCAGCAGCCCTCAGGGGCTTGGCTATGGCTACACCTTC
D gene: TRBD2; clone size: .; J gene: TRBJ2-2; V gene: TRBV6-4; CDR3 protein: CASSEVAGDGELFF; CDR3 DNA: TGTGCCAGCAGTGAAGTAGCGGGAGACGGGGAGCTGTTTTTT
D gene: TRBD1; clone size: .; J gene: TRBJ1-1; V gene: TRBV19; CDR3 protein: CASSSTYDREDTEAFF; CDR3 DNA: TGTGCCAGTAGTAGCACCTATGACAGGGAGGACACTGAAGCTTTCTTT
D gene: TRBD2; clone size: .; J gene: TRBJ2-1; V gene: TRBV2; CDR3 protein: CASREGGSYNEQFF; CDR3 DNA: TGTGCCAGCAGGGAGGGAGGGTCCTACAATGAGCAGTTCTTC
D gene: TRBD1; clone size: few; J gene: TRBJ1-1; V gene: TRBV15; CDR3 protein: CATSTDRGHTEAFF; CDR3 DNA: TGTGCCACCAGCACAGACAGGGGGCACACTGAAGCTTTCTTT
D gene: .; clone size: .; J gene: TRBJ1-3; V gene: TRBV5-5; CDR3 protein: CASSLITAYSGNTIYF; CDR3 DNA: TGTGCCAGCAGCTTGATTACGGCTTACTCTGGAAACACCATATATTTT
D gene: TRBD1; clone size: .; J gene: TRBJ1-1; V gene: TRBV5-1; CDR3 protein: CASRSRDRNTEAFF; CDR3 DNA: TGCGCCAGCAGGTCTCGGGACAGGAACACTGAAGCTTTCTTT
D gene: .; clone size: .; J gene: TRBJ1-1; V gene: TRBV28; CDR3 protein: CASSLTGNTEAFF; CDR3 DNA: TGTGCCAGCAGTTTAACGGGAAACACTGAAGCTTTCTTT
D gene: TRBD2; clone size: .; J gene: TRBJ2-3; V gene: TRBV6-5; CDR3 protein: CASSYSAGGRTDTQYF; CDR3 DNA: TGTGCCAGCAGTTACTCAGCGGGAGGGCGGACAGATACGCAGTATTTT
D gene: .; clone size: .; J gene: TRBJ1-5; V gene: TRBV19; CDR3 protein: CASRNMGEQPQHF; CDR3 DNA: TGTGCCAGTAGAAATATGGGGGAACAGCCCCAGCATTTT
D gene: .; clone size: .; J gene: TRBJ1-2; V gene: TRBV28; CDR3 protein: CASSPPDSFNGYTF; CDR3 DNA: TGTGCCAGCAGCCCCCCGGACAGCTTCAACGGCTACACCTTC
D gene: .; clone size: many; J gene: TRBJ1-1; V gene: TRBV6-1; CDR3 protein: CASSEGLIPTGRNTEAFF; CDR3 DNA: TGTGCCAGCAGTGAAGGCCTAATACCCACAGGCCGGAACACTGAAGCTTTCTTT
D gene: TRBD2; clone size: .; J gene: TRBJ2-7; V gene: TRBV6-6; CDR3 protein: CASRPSGVGEQYF; CDR3 DNA: TGTGCCAGCAGACCCAGCGGGGTGGGCGAGCAGTACTTC
D gene: .; clone size: .; J gene: TRBJ2-7; V gene: TRBV7-9; CDR3 protein: CASSLEYKEGAPSYEQYF; CDR3 DNA: TGTGCCAGCAGCTTAGAATACAAGGAGGGGGCACCCTCCTACGAGCAGTACTTC
D gene: .; clone size: few; J gene: TRBJ2-3; V gene: TRBV21-1; CDR3 protein: CASSRGLAGGRYF; CDR3 DNA: TGTGCCAGCAGCCGGGGACTAGCGGGGGGGCGGTATTTT
D gene: .; clone size: .; J gene: TRBJ1-3; V gene: TRBV9; CDR3 protein: CASSVGSSGNTIYF; CDR3 DNA: TGTGCCAGCAGCGTTGGGAGCTCTGGAAACACCATATATTTT
D gene: .; clone size: .; J gene: TRBJ2-1; V gene: TRBV30; CDR3 protein: CAWITGTNEQFF; CDR3 DNA: TGTGCCTGGATAACCGGGACTAATGAGCAGTTCTTC
D gene: .; clone size: .; J gene: TRBJ1-3; V gene: TRBV19; CDR3 protein: CASMGISAGDFLSGNTIYF; CDR3 DNA: TGTGCCAGTATGGGGATTTCCGCAGGGGACTTCCTCTCTGGAAACACCATATATTTT
D gene: TRBD2; clone size: .; J gene: TRBJ2-7; V gene: TRBV9; CDR3 protein: CASSEEAGGPYEQYF; CDR3 DNA: TGTGCCAGCAGCGAGGAGGCGGGGGGACCCTACGAGCAGTACTTC
D gene: .; clone size: .; J gene: TRBJ1-6; V gene: TRBV10-3; CDR3 protein: CAIRDPAATYNSPLHF; CDR3 DNA: TGTGCCATCAGGGACCCGGCTGCAACCTATAATTCACCCCTCCACTTT
D gene: TRBD1; clone size: few; J gene: TRBJ2-2; V gene: TRBV5-1; CDR3 protein: CASSFTTGRGPGELFF; CDR3 DNA: TGCGCCAGCAGCTTCACGACAGGGCGAGGGCCCGGGGAGCTGTTTTTT
D gene: .; clone size: .; J gene: TRBJ1-5; V gene: TRBV21-1; CDR3 protein: CASRTDKTGCNQPQHF; CDR3 DNA: TGTGCCAGCAGGACCGATAAAACAGGGTGCAATCAGCCCCAGCATTTT
D gene: .; clone size: .; J gene: TRBJ2-2; V gene: TRBV7-6; CDR3 protein: CASSLATARAGELFF; CDR3 DNA: TGTGCCAGCAGCTTAGCCACAGCAAGGGCCGGGGAGCTGTTTTTT
D gene: .; clone size: .; J gene: TRBJ2-7; V gene: TRBV27; CDR3 protein: CASSSLSSYEQYF; CDR3 DNA: TGTGCCAGCAGTTCCCTAAGCTCCTACGAGCAGTACTTC
D gene: TRBD1; clone size: .; J gene: TRBJ2-7; V gene: TRBV30; CDR3 protein: CAWSTGTGNKPYF; CDR3 DNA: TGTGCCTGGAGTACCGGGACAGGTAATAAGCCCTACTTC
D gene: .; clone size: .; J gene: TRBJ1-4; V gene: TRBV6-6; CDR3 protein: CASSHLTASNEKLFF; CDR3 DNA: TGTGCCAGCAGCCACCTTACAGCTAGTAATGAAAAACTGTTTTTT
D gene: .; clone size: .; J gene: TRBJ1-1; V gene: TRBV4-2; CDR3 protein: CASSQDRTGRATEAFF; CDR3 DNA: TGTGCCAGCAGCCAGGATAGAACAGGGCGGGCCACTGAAGCTTTCTTT
D gene: .; clone size: .; J gene: TRBJ1-2; V gene: TRBV10-3; CDR3 protein: CAISDAGVPYGYTF; CDR3 DNA: TGTGCCATCAGCGACGCAGGGGTCCCCTATGGCTACACCTTC
D gene: TRBD2; clone size: .; J gene: TRBJ2-5; V gene: TRBV10-2; CDR3 protein: CASSEVTSGRFETQYF; CDR3 DNA: TGCGCCAGCAGTGAAGTCACTAGCGGGAGGTTTGAGACCCAGTACTTC
D gene: .; clone size: .; J gene: TRBJ2-2; V gene: TRBV29-1; CDR3 protein: CSVPGGANTGELFF; CDR3 DNA: TGCAGCGTTCCGGGCGGAGCGAACACCGGGGAGCTGTTTTTT
D gene: TRBD1; clone size: .; J gene: TRBJ2-7; V gene: TRBV5-4; CDR3 protein: CASSLLGTAHSYEQYF; CDR3 DNA: TGTGCCAGCAGCTTGCTCGGGACAGCTCACTCCTACGAGCAGTACTTC
D gene: TRBD2; clone size: .; J gene: TRBJ2-1; V gene: TRBV7-9; CDR3 protein: CASSLVLLAGYNEQFF; CDR3 DNA: TGTGCCAGCAGCTTAGTTTTACTAGCGGGGTACAATGAGCAGTTCTTC
D gene: .; clone size: .; J gene: TRBJ2-6; V gene: TRBV18; CDR3 protein: CASSPRLSSGANVLTF; CDR3 DNA: TGTGCCAGCTCACCAAGGCTAAGCTCTGGGGCCAACGTCCTGACTTTC
D gene: TRBD2; clone size: few; J gene: TRBJ2-5; V gene: TRBV29-1; CDR3 protein: CSVEPLAGVETQYF; CDR3 DNA: TGCAGCGTTGAGCCCCTTGCGGGAGTGGAGACCCAGTACTTC
D gene: .; clone size: .; J gene: TRBJ2-5; V gene: TRBV29-1; CDR3 protein: CSVAGDRVLKGYF; CDR3 DNA: TGCAGCGTAGCAGGGGACCGCGTACTTAAGGGGTACTTC
D gene: TRBD1; clone size: .; J gene: TRBJ2-7; V gene: TRBV7-9; CDR3 protein: CASSSLDQGALREQYF; CDR3 DNA: TGTGCCAGCAGCAGCTTAGATCAGGGGGCCCTGAGGGAGCAGTACTTC